This T cell receptor beta chain was sequenced in a study of vaccination and CD4 T cells after COVID-19. Turning to the study itself: From HCoV-229E, HCoV-OC43, HCoV-NL63 and SARS-CoV-2, overlapping spike peptides were used to stimulate the cells.

The ends were cut back, 4 bases at V and 3 bases at J, with 13 bases in the middle. Per germline, CDR1 MNHNS and CDR2 SASEGT. This CDR3 is 15 amino acids long. Overall study findings and caveats: Convalescent patients had a median about 90% of reactive clones appearing only post-vaccination.

Note on this clonotype: The antigen remains unidentified.

The Oncomine TCR Beta short-read assay sequenced DNA from cultured CD4+ T cells. TCRdb processed the PCR reads anew with MiXCR; each CDR3 protein has one entry. The data contain 20,000 to 30,000 distinct CDR3 sequences, 41% of them singletons. Specified time point: late sampling 161 to 241 days after vaccination in three convalescent patients. The treatment denotes: roughly 11-day PBMC culture with coronavirus spike peptide pools or control peptides (ViraFEST assay). The V gene is TRBV6-1, the J gene TRBJ1-5, with a weak D call TRBD1 (6 bases). The input for sequencing was CD4+ T cells from blood, cultured in vitro, taken about 7 months after SARS-CoV-2 vaccination. This TCR came from a human donor who had recovered from COVID-19. As DNA, the CDR3 is TGTGCCAGCAGTGGAGGGGGGGAGGACAATCAGCCCCAGCATTTT. Protein product: CASSGGGEDNQPQHF.